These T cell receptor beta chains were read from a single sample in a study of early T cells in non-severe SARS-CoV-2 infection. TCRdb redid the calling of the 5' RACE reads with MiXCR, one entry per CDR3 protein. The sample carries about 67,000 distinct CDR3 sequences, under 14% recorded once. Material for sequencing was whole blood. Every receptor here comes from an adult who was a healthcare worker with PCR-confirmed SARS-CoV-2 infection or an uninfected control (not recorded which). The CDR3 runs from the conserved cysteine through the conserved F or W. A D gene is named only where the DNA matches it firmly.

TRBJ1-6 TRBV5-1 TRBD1 CASSLQGENSPLHF
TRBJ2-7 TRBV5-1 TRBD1 CASSLQDRAHEQYF
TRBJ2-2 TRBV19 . CASSDQGGFTGELFF
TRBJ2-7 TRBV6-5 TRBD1 CASSYSTGGYEQYF
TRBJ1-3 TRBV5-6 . CASTRVAVDTIYF
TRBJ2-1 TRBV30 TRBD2 CAWSAGTSVFDEQFF
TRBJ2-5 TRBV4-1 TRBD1 CASSQDRGTAVQYF
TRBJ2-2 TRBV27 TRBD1 CATSPGGNTGELFF
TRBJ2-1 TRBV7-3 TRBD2 CASSPGAGGLSQFF
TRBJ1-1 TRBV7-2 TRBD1 CASSTPGTANTEAFF
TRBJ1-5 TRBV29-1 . CSVGTGTVTDSNQPQHF
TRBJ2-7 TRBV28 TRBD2 CASSLTGGAYEQYF
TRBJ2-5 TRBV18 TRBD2 CASSPTGLAGVGETQYF
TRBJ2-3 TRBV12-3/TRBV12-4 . CASSLGQGRTDTQYF
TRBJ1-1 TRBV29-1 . CSASLGRTTNTEAFF
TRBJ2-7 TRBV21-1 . CASSEQGYYEQYF